Below, one T cell receptor (beta chain) is given with its context. Profiled with immunoSEQ multiplex PCR; TCRdb holds only in-frame clones, not every one. There are approximately 57,000 clones in the sample; approximately 90% occur only once, and roughly 3.5% lies in the top ten. The germline V and J ends were trimmed by 5 bases and 2 bases, with 15 bases remaining between them. CDR1 is MNHNS, CDR2 SASEGT, per germline. CDR3 size: 15 residues. The record originates from a study of T cell changes during pregnancy in multiple sclerosis. The source is a female donor in good health, enrolled as a control in a pregnancy study. Sequenced here: peripheral blood, sampled after pregnancy. The chain employs TRBV6-1 and TRBJ1-1, with D hard to call. CDR3 coding DNA: TGTGCCAGCAGTTTGTCAGGTTCGCTAAACACTGAAGCTTTCTTT. Translation: CASSLSGSLNTEAFF.